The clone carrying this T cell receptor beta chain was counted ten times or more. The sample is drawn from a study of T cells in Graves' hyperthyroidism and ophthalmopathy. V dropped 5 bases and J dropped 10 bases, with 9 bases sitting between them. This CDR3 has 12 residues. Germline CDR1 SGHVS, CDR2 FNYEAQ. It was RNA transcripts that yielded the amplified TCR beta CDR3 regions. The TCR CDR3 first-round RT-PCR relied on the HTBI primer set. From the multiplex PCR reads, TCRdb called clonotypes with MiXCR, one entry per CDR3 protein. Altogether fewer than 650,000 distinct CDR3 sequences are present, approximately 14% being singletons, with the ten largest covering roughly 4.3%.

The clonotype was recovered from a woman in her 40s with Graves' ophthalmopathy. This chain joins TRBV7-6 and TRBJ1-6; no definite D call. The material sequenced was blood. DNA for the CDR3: TGTGCCAGCAGCCACGACCGGTCACCCCTCCACTTT. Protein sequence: CASSHDRSPLHF.